Shown below are 21 T cell receptor beta chains from a single sample sequenced in a study of T cells in Graves' hyperthyroidism and ophthalmopathy. RNA transcripts provided the source from which TCR beta CDR3 regions were amplified. RT-PCR in the first round (using the HTBI primer set) targeted the TCR CDR3. TCRdb passed the multiplex PCR reads through MiXCR, listing each CDR3 protein once. The sample includes some 250,000 distinct CDR3 sequences, roughly 15% of them seen just once. Sequencing was performed on blood. Source of these receptors: a woman in her fifties or sixties with Graves' hyperthyroidism that later progressed to Graves' ophthalmopathy.

This clonotype was detected many times. This chain connects TRBV2 to TRBJ2-7; 9 bases line up with TRBD1. The CDR3 has 15 residues. Germline assignment: CDR1 SNHLY and CDR2 FYNNEI. Germline trimming cut 7 bases from V and 2 bases from J; bases unmatched to any gene: 9. This chain's CDR3 is CASTSRWDRAYEQYF. The CDR3 DNA is TGTGCCAGCACCTCCCGTTGGGACAGGGCCTACGAGCAGTACTTC.

This clonotype was seen ten or more times. This chain connects TRBV6-1 to TRBJ2-1, with TRBD1 identical over 10 bases. The V and J ends lost 6 bases and 3 bases, in that order; junction bases with no gene match: 2. Germline-derived CDR1 and CDR2 are MNHNS and SASEGT. The length of the CDR3 is 14 residues. The CDR3 is CASSRTGGYNEQFF. DNA of the CDR3: TGTGCCAGCAGCCGGACAGGGGGCTACAATGAGCAGTTCTTC.

This clonotype was seen only a few times. This sequence joins TRBV27 and TRBJ2-7; D uncertain. This CDR3 region has 13 residues. The germline V gene encodes CDR1 MNHEY and CDR2 SMNVEV (reference sequence). Trimming cost V 3 bases and J 2 bases, with 8 bases left between them. The chain's CDR3 is CASSFCGTYEQYF. Here the CDR3 DNA reads TGTGCCAGCAGTTTTTGCGGTACCTACGAGCAGTACTTC.

This clonotype has a count of ten or more. The genes are TRBV11-2 and TRBJ2-4; perhaps TRBD2 as D (5 bases). Germline V CDR1 and CDR2: SGHAT, FQNNGV. The length of the CDR3 is 16 residues. V was pared by 5 bases and J by 1 base, with 15 bases between. CDR3 nucleotides: TGTGCCAGCAGCCCATTACTAGTAAGGGCCAAAAACATTCAGTACTTC. Translating it yields CASSPLLVRAKNIQYF. The whole variable domain, filled in from reference TRBV11-2 and TRBJ2-4, reads EAGVAQSPRYKIIEKRQSVAFWCNPISGHATLYWYQQILGQGPKLLIQFQNNGVVDDSQLPKDRFSAERLKGVDSTLKIQPAKLEDSAVYLCASSPLLVRAKNIQYFGAGTRLSVL.

This clonotype was observed a few times. This sequence joins TRBV4-2 and TRBJ2-7, with D perhaps matching TRBD1 (5 bases). Trimming left V 0 bases short and J 7 bases short, with 16 bases between. The length of the CDR3 is 15 residues. Germline assignment: CDR1 LGHNA and CDR2 YNFKEQ. The CDR3 DNA follows: TGTGCCAGCAGCCAAGATACAGGACCTTATCGTGAGCAGTACTTC. Translation: CASSQDTGPYREQYF.

To note about this clonotype: A much larger clone lies a single base off, so this may be a read error. The chain uses TRBV11-2 and TRBJ1-1, with TRBD1 matching 8 bases. The CDR3 consists of 15 residues. Germline CDR1 is SGHAT and CDR2 is FQNNGV. The CDR3 DNA sequence: TGTGCCAGCAGCCTTAACAGGGGGGTCGGCACTGAAGCTTCCTTT. Encoded protein: CASSLNRGVGTEASF.

This clonotype was recorded at least ten times. J is TRBJ2-2 and V is TRBV29-1; TRBD1 agrees at 9 bases. J gave up 6 bases and V 7 bases, and 6 bases lay outside the gene matches. Germline V CDR1 and CDR2: SQVTM, ANQGSEA. The CDR3 extends over 13 amino acids. The CDR3 sequence is CSAGQGPSGELFF. The CDR3 DNA follows: TGCAGCGCAGGACAGGGGCCGTCCGGGGAGCTGTTTTTT.

This clonotype has a count of ten or more. CDR3 amino acids: CASSLAGRAEDGYTF. CDR3 DNA: TGCGCCAGCAGCTTGGCGGGCAGGGCAGAGGATGGCTACACCTTC. The V call is TRBV5-1, the J call TRBJ1-2; D perhaps matches TRBD1 (5 bases). Deletions cut 0 bases from V and 6 bases from J, with 15 bases between. The CDR3 totals 15 residues. Germline CDR1 is SGHRS and CDR2 is YFSETQ.

The chain joins TRBV30 to TRBJ1-5; D is ambiguous. CDR3 length: 13 amino acids. Germline CDR1 GTSNPN, CDR2 SVGIG (reference sequence). The germline V and J ends were trimmed by 5 bases and 0 bases, with 8 bases remaining between them. The CDR3 reads CAWDNHSNQPQHF. CDR3 in DNA: TGTGCCTGGGACAACCATAGCAATCAGCCCCAGCATTTT.

This clonotype was detected many times. The chain carries TRBV7-9 and TRBJ2-1, with a weak D call TRBD2 (5 bases). CDR1 SEHNR and CDR2 FQNEAQ come from the germline V gene (reference sequence). This CDR3 has 16 amino acids. V lost 5 bases, J lost 0 bases, and 14 bases lay in between. DNA for the CDR3: TGTGCCAGCAGCCCTAGAGGGAGTAGCTCCTACAATGAGCAGTTCTTC. Protein: CASSPRGSSSYNEQFF.

This chain joins TRBV20-1 and TRBJ2-7; 7 bases map to TRBD1. The V gene's germline CDR1 is DFQATT and CDR2 SNEGSKA (reference sequence). The length of the CDR3 is 12 residues. CDR3 loop: CRPGRGPNEQYF. The CDR3 DNA reads as TGCAGGCCTGGTAGGGGGCCCAACGAGCAGTACTTC.

Ten or more counts support this clonotype. The chain couples TRBV3-1 to TRBJ1-4; D is possibly TRBD1 (5 bases). The CDR3 covers 16 residues. V lost 0 bases and J lost 5, with 13 bases in between. CDR1 LGHDT and CDR2 YNNKEL come from the germline V gene (reference sequence). The CDR3 loop reads CASSQDWGQPNEKLFF. CDR3 in DNA: TGTGCCAGCAGCCAAGACTGGGGCCAGCCAAATGAAAAACTGTTTTTT.

This clonotype was seen at least ten times. This rearrangement joins TRBV18 to TRBJ2-1, with D possibly TRBD1 on 6 matching bases. CDR1 is KGHSH, CDR2 LQKENI, per germline. V lost 3 bases, J lost 6 bases, and 12 bases lay in between. The CDR3 covers 14 residues. CDR3 sequence: CASSPPTGSNEQFF. Written as DNA, the CDR3 is TGTGCCAGCTCACCCCCAACAGGGTCCAATGAGCAGTTCTTC.

CDR3 in amino acids: CAWSSGGIVFSYEQYF. DNA for the CDR3: TGTGCCTGGAGTTCAGGCGGGATAGTATTCTCCTACGAGCAGTACTTC. J is TRBJ2-7 and V is TRBV30; D possibly corresponds to TRBD2 (6 bases). CDR3 size: 16 residues. Trimming shortened V by 2 bases and J by 0 bases, and 17 bases separated the two germline ends. The germline V gene encodes CDR1 GTSNPN and CDR2 SVGIG (reference sequence).

V gene TRBV5-5 combines with J gene TRBJ2-4, with D unresolved. V lost 4 bases and J 2 bases, leaving 13 bases between the germline ends. Per germline, CDR1 SGHKS and CDR2 YYEKEE (reference sequence). The CDR3 totals 15 residues. The CDR3 DNA sequence: TGTGCCAGCAGCGTAGAAGGGTTGCCCAAAAACATTCAGTACTTC. It yields the protein CASSVEGLPKNIQYF.

This clonotype was seen ten or more times. The chain joins TRBV5-1 to TRBJ1-2; D possibly corresponds to TRBD1 (5 bases). The ends were cut back, 0 bases at V and 6 bases at J, with 15 bases in the middle. There are 15 residues in the CDR3. Germline V gives CDR1 SGHRS, CDR2 YFSETQ. The chain's CDR3 is CASSLDRGSRDGYTF. The DNA of the CDR3 is TGCGCCAGCAGCTTGGATCGGGGGTCCCGGGATGGCTACACCTTC. The whole variable domain, filled in from reference TRBV5-1 and TRBJ1-2, reads KAGVTQTPRYLIKTRGQQVTLSCSPISGHRSVSWYQQTPGQGLQFLFEYFSETQRNKGNFPGRFSGRQFSNSRSEMNVSTLELGDSALYLCASSLDRGSRDGYTFGSGTRLTVV.

This clonotype appeared many times. This chain links TRBV6-1 with TRBJ1-5; D is uncertain. This CDR3 is 14 amino acids long. Germline V gives CDR1 MNHNS, CDR2 SASEGT. Trimming removed 5 bases from V and 4 bases from J, with 12 bases in between. CDR3 nucleotide sequence: TGTGCCAGCAGTTACAGAGGGCAGAATCAGCCCCAGCATTTT. This codes for CASSYRGQNQPQHF.

This clonotype came up many times. The chain carries TRBV6-1 and TRBJ1-5; D not resolved. CDR1 MNHNS and CDR2 SASEGT come from the germline V gene. The CDR3 is 15 amino acids. V lost 3 bases to trimming and J lost 0 bases, with 9 bases between them. The CDR3: CASSESGSSNQPQHF. As DNA, the CDR3 is TGTGCCAGCAGTGAGTCGGGGTCTAGCAATCAGCCCCAGCATTTT.

In this sample, this clonotype turned up many times. V and J are TRBV28 and TRBJ1-5; 9 bases are shared with TRBD1. The V gene end was trimmed by 6 bases and the J gene end by 0 bases; junction bases not matched to a gene: 9. CDR1 MDHEN and CDR2 SYDVKM come from the germline V gene. The CDR3 extends over 17 amino acids. CDR3 residues: CASRVGQGAYSNQPQHF. The CDR3 bases are TGTGCCAGCAGGGTGGGACAGGGTGCTTATAGCAATCAGCCCCAGCATTTT.

A few counts support this clonotype. The DNA of the CDR3 is TGCGCCAGCAGCCAAGATCAGGGCAGGACCACTGAAGCTTTCTTT. It translates to CASSQDQGRTTEAFF. The V gene is TRBV4-1, the J gene TRBJ1-1, with a possible D match to TRBD1 (5 bases). Per germline, CDR1 MGHRA and CDR2 YSYEKL. CDR3 length: 15 residues. V lost 0 bases to trimming and J lost 4 bases, with 12 bases between them.

Ten or more counts support this clonotype. This chain links TRBV9 with TRBJ2-5; TRBD2 agrees at 15 bases. J gave up 8 bases and V 3 bases, and 2 bases lay outside the gene matches. Germline V gene lookup returns CDR1 SGDLS and CDR2 YYNGEE. This CDR3 is built from 14 residues. Written as DNA, the CDR3 is TGTGCCAGCAGCGGGGGACTAGCGGGAGGAACCCAGTACTTC. The encoded protein is CASSGGLAGGTQYF.